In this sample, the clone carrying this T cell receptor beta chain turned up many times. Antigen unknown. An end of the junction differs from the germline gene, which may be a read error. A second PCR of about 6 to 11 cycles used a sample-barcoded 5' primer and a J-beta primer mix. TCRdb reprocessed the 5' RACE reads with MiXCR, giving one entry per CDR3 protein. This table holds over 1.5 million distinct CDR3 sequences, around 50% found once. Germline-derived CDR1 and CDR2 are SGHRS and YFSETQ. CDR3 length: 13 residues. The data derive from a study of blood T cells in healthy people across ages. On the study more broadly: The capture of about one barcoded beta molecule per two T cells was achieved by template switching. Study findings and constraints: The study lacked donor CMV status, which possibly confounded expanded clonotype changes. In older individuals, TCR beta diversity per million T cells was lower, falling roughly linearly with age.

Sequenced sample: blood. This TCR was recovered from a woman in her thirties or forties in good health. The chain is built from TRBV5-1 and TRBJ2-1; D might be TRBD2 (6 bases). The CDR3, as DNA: TGTGCCAGCAGTGGGGGACTTTACAATGAGCAGTTCTTC. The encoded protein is CASSGGLYNEQFF.